These T cell receptor beta chains were read from a single sample in a study of CD8+ T cells in alopecia areata. Profiled with immunoSEQ multiplex PCR; TCRdb holds only in-frame clones, not every one. The sample contains about 64,000 clones, 44% of which appear only once. The sequenced sample consisted of NKG2D-low CD8+ T cells sorted from blood. The origin of the receptors is a human donor with alopecia areata. CDR3s include the opening cysteine and the closing phenylalanine or tryptophan. D genes are given only for firm matches. The size field is filled for only some rows; it gives once, few, many or a size class.

v_call: TRBV2
d_call: NA
clone_size: NA
j_call: TRBJ2-2
cdr3_nt: TGTGCCAGCAGTGAAGCGGGGTGGGTAGTCACCGGGGAGCTGTTTTTT
cdr3_aa: CASSEAGWVVTGELFF

v_call: TRBV28
d_call: NA
clone_size: NA
j_call: TRBJ1-2
cdr3_nt: TGTGCCAGCAGTTCCATAGGACAGCTCCTCGGGGACTATGGCTACACCTTC
cdr3_aa: CASSSIGQLLGDYGYTF

v_call: TRBV28
d_call: NA
clone_size: few
j_call: TRBJ2-7
cdr3_nt: TGTGCCAGCAGTGCCGGGCCACAGGGAAATAGCTACGAGCAGTACTTC
cdr3_aa: CASSAGPQGNSYEQYF

v_call: TRBV28
d_call: NA
clone_size: NA
j_call: TRBJ2-7
cdr3_nt: TGTGCCAGCAGTTTTGGGTTTAACTCCGAGCAGTACTTC
cdr3_aa: CASSFGFNSEQYF

v_call: TRBV5-1
d_call: TRBD1
clone_size: NA
j_call: TRBJ2-5
cdr3_nt: TGCGCCAGCAGCTTGGAAACAGGGGCGCAAGAGACCCAGTACTTC
cdr3_aa: CASSLETGAQETQYF

v_call: TRBV27
d_call: NA
clone_size: NA
j_call: TRBJ2-1
cdr3_nt: TGTGCCAGCAGTCCATGGGAGAATTCCTACAATGAGCAGTTCTTC
cdr3_aa: CASSPWENSYNEQFF

v_call: TRBV29-1
d_call: NA
clone_size: many
j_call: TRBJ2-2
cdr3_nt: TGCAGCGCTGATTGGGACACCGGGGAGCTGTTTTTT
cdr3_aa: CSADWDTGELFF

v_call: TRBV28
d_call: NA
clone_size: few
j_call: TRBJ2-1
cdr3_nt: TGTGCCAGCAGTTTAACTGGCCGATTGGAGCAGTTCTTC
cdr3_aa: CASSLTGRLEQFF

v_call: TRBV7-9
d_call: NA
clone_size: NA
j_call: TRBJ1-2
cdr3_nt: TGTGCCAGCAGCTTAGGCGGCAGCAACTATGGCTACACCTTC
cdr3_aa: CASSLGGSNYGYTF

v_call: TRBV21-1
d_call: NA
clone_size: few
j_call: TRBJ1-1
cdr3_nt: TGTGCCAGCAGCAAGGACAGGGGGAACACTGAAGCTTTCTTT
cdr3_aa: CASSKDRGNTEAFF

v_call: TRBV4-3
d_call: NA
clone_size: NA
j_call: TRBJ2-7
cdr3_nt: TGCGCCAGCAGCCAAGTAGAGGGCTCCTACGAGCAGTACTTC
cdr3_aa: CASSQVEGSYEQYF

v_call: TRBV5-1
d_call: NA
clone_size: once
j_call: TRBJ2-5
cdr3_nt: TGCGCCAGCAGGGGAAGAGAGACCCAGTACTTC
cdr3_aa: CASRGRETQYF

v_call: TRBV7-9
d_call: TRBD1
clone_size: NA
j_call: TRBJ2-7
cdr3_nt: TGTGCCAGCAGCTACCGGGACAGCAAAACCTACGAGCAGTACTTC
cdr3_aa: CASSYRDSKTYEQYF

v_call: TRBV7-2
d_call: NA
clone_size: NA
j_call: TRBJ2-1
cdr3_nt: TGTGCCAGCAGCTTAGGGAGCACAGGCAATGAGCAGTTCTTC
cdr3_aa: CASSLGSTGNEQFF

v_call: TRBV7-9
d_call: NA
clone_size: NA
j_call: TRBJ1-3
cdr3_nt: TGTGCCAGCGGGGGGCTAAGGGGAAACACCATATATTTT
cdr3_aa: CASGGLRGNTIYF

v_call: TRBV7-9
d_call: TRBD2
clone_size: NA
j_call: TRBJ2-5
cdr3_nt: TGTGCCAGCGTCCCTAGCGGGGGCCCATCGCTCATAGGAGAGACCCAGTACTTC
cdr3_aa: CASVPSGGPSLIGETQYF

v_call: TRBV19
d_call: TRBD2
clone_size: NA
j_call: TRBJ2-7
cdr3_nt: TGTGCCAGTAGTGCTACTAGCGGGAGTTACGAGCAGTACTTC
cdr3_aa: CASSATSGSYEQYF

v_call: TRBV4-1
d_call: NA
clone_size: NA
j_call: TRBJ2-2
cdr3_nt: TGCGCCAGCAGCCAAGAATGGCGCCGCACGGCCGGGGAGCTGTTTTTT
cdr3_aa: CASSQEWRRTAGELFF